These 23 T cell receptor beta chains were sequenced from one sample in a study of blood T cell repertoires in COVID-19. Clones were read by immunoSEQ multiplex PCR, and TCRdb kept only the in-frame ones, dropping some. Of 150,000 to 250,000 clones listed, approximately 82% are singletons. The source material was peripheral blood. Receptors were obtained from a human donor with acute or convalescent COVID-19. The donor label of this sample is uncertain.

The CDR3 DNA reads TGTGCCAGCAGCTTAACCGGAGCTAACTATGGCTACACCTTC. Translation gives CASSLTGANYGYTF. This rearrangement joins TRBV11-2 to TRBJ1-2; no clear D gene. This CDR3 has 14 amino acids. CDR1 is SGHAT and CDR2 is FQNNGV in the germline V gene. V shed 2 bases and J shed 0 bases, with 7 bases lying between them.

The chain links TRBV28 to TRBJ2-7, with D uncertain. V gave up 5 bases and J gave up 6 bases, with 14 bases separating them. Germline CDR1 and CDR2: MDHEN and SYDVKM. The CDR3 runs 13 residues. The CDR3 protein is CASSPGLSGEQYF. The CDR3 DNA is TGTGCCAGCAGTCCAGGTTTATCTGGCGAGCAGTACTTC.

The V call is TRBV30, the J call TRBJ1-6; 8 nucleotides agree with TRBD1. V gave up 5 bases and J gave up 8 bases; unmatched junction bases: 8. The CDR3 has 14 residues. Germline CDR1 and CDR2: GTSNPN and SVGIG (reference sequence). This chain's CDR3 is CAWGRTGGYSPLHF. The CDR3 region has the DNA TGTGCCTGGGGACGAACAGGGGGATATTCACCCCTCCACTTT.

CDR3: CASSQASGSSYEQYF. In nucleotides, the CDR3 is TGTGCCAGCAGCCAGGCTAGCGGGAGTTCCTACGAGCAGTACTTC. This chain connects TRBV14 to TRBJ2-7, with TRBD2 matching over 10 bases. V trimming: 3 bases; J trimming: 1 base; junction bases outside the gene matches: 3. Per germline, CDR1 SGHDN and CDR2 FVKESK. The CDR3 has 15 amino acids. Full variable domain (rest looked up from reference TRBV14 and TRBJ2-7): EAGVTQFPSHSVIEKGQTVTLRCDPISGHDNLYWYRRVMGKEIKFLLHFVKESKQDESGMPNNRFLAERTGGTYSTLKVQPAELEDSGVYFCASSQASGSSYEQYFGPGTRLTVT.

The chain uses TRBV6-5 and TRBJ2-1, with 10 positions matching TRBD2. The CDR3 loop spans 15 amino acids. J lost 5 bases, V lost 5 bases, and 6 bases had no gene match. Germline V CDR1 and CDR2: MNHEY, SVGAGI. The CDR3 is CASSTRTSGDNEQFF. The CDR3 DNA sequence: TGTGCCAGCAGTACCAGGACTAGCGGAGACAATGAGCAGTTCTTC.

CDR3 sequence: CASSLPTGESSTQYF. CDR3 DNA sequence: TGTGCCAGCAGCTTACCGACAGGGGAATCGTCAACGCAGTACTTC. The chain has TRBV7-8 and TRBJ2-7; TRBD1 agrees at 8 bases. Germline-derived CDR1 and CDR2 are SGHVS and FQNEAQ. CDR3 size: 15 residues. Unmatched junction bases numbered 12, after V lost 2 bases and J lost 9 bases.

The chain joins TRBV10-1 to TRBJ2-1; TRBD2 aligns across 10 bases. Germline V gives CDR1 WNHNN, CDR2 SYGVQD (reference sequence). The CDR3 has 20 amino acids. Losses at the gene ends were 1 base for V and 0 bases for J; bases not matched to a gene: 12. The CDR3, as DNA: TGCGCCAGCAGTGAGTTCAGGACTAGCGGTAGTTTACTCTCCTACAATGAGCAGTTCTTC. It encodes CASSEFRTSGSLLSYNEQFF.

V is TRBV13 and J is TRBJ1-4, with D unresolved. The germline V gene encodes CDR1 PRHDT and CDR2 FYEKMQ (reference sequence). The CDR3 consists of 14 residues. Trimming cost V 5 bases and J 5 bases, with 12 bases left between them. CDR3 nucleotide sequence: TGTGCCAGCAGCCCTCGAGCACCGAATGAAAAACTGTTTTTT. This encodes CASSPRAPNEKLFF.

The genes are TRBV4-3 and TRBJ1-4; 7 bases agree with TRBD1. CDR3 size: 18 residues. The germline gives CDR1 LGHNA, CDR2 YSLEER. The junction had 11 bases not matched to a gene; V was cut back by 0 bases and J by 4 bases. This CDR3 reads CASSQELIPGQINEKLFF. CDR3 nucleotides: TGCGCCAGCAGCCAAGAGCTTATCCCGGGACAGATTAATGAAAAACTGTTTTTT.

This rearrangement joins TRBV7-9 to TRBJ1-1; 9 positions match TRBD1. V was clipped by 6 bases and J by 0 bases; unmatched bases: 5. CDR1 SEHNR and CDR2 FQNEAQ come from the germline V gene (reference sequence). The CDR3 extends over 15 amino acids. The CDR3 loop reads CASRAGQGLNTEAFF. The CDR3 DNA reads as TGTGCCAGCAGAGCGGGACAGGGATTGAACACTGAAGCTTTCTTT.

The V and J genes are TRBV18 and TRBJ1-2, with TRBD1 matching 7 bases. Germline V gene lookup returns CDR1 KGHSH and CDR2 LQKENI. The CDR3 runs 14 residues. With 3 bases clipped from V and 4 bases from J, the junction kept 5 bases outside the gene matches. The CDR3 sequence is CASSPGQTLYGYTF. In DNA, the CDR3 is TGTGCCAGCTCACCGGGACAGACCCTCTATGGCTACACCTTC.

This clone was recorded a few times. The chain joins TRBV24-1 to TRBJ2-1; perhaps TRBD1 as D (5 bases). Germline V gene lookup returns CDR1 KGHDR and CDR2 SFDVKD. This CDR3 has 13 amino acids. V shed 3 bases and J shed 9 bases, with 11 bases lying between them. The CDR3 sequence: CATSDGPRGEQFF. CDR3 DNA sequence: TGTGCCACCAGTGATGGCCCTAGGGGTGAGCAGTTCTTC.

CDR3 nucleotide sequence: TGTGCCAGCAGTTCAGGGGGCGGGGTCCATGGCTACACCTTC. Protein: CASSSGGGVHGYTF. The rearrangement links TRBV27 to TRBJ1-2; 8 bases are a match to TRBD1. Trimming removed 4 bases from V and 6 bases from J; junction bases left unmatched: 7. This CDR3 region has 14 residues. Germline V CDR1 and CDR2: MNHEY, SMNVEV (reference sequence).

The rearrangement uses TRBV7-8 and TRBJ2-1; perhaps TRBD2 as D (5 bases). CDR3 size: 15 residues. CDR1 is SGHVS, CDR2 FQNEAQ, per germline. The V end was cut by 5 bases, the J end by 7 bases, with 18 bases between. The CDR3 DNA sequence: TGTGCCAGCAGCCCCCTTCGGGGAAGGAGTAATGAGCAGTTCTTC. This sequence encodes CASSPLRGRSNEQFF.

The chain carries TRBV6-6 and TRBJ1-2, with 7 nucleotides matching TRBD1. The CDR3 length is 12 residues. Germline loops: CDR1 MNHNY, CDR2 SVGAGI (reference sequence). Trimming at V came to 5 bases and at J to 7 bases, leaving 4 bases not matched to a gene. CDR3 region: CASSQQGSGYTF. The CDR3 nucleotides are TGTGCCAGCAGTCAACAGGGGTCTGGCTACACCTTC.

The chain links TRBV5-1 to TRBJ1-5; 7 bases align to TRBD1. The CDR3 loop spans 15 amino acids. In germline, CDR1 is SGHRS, CDR2 YFSETQ. Germline trimming cut 0 bases from V and 5 bases from J; bases unmatched to any gene: 5. In DNA form, the CDR3 reads TGCGCCAGCAGCTTGGAGGCAGGGGGTCATCAGCCCCAGCATTTT. It specifies CASSLEAGGHQPQHF. Full variable domain (rest looked up from reference TRBV5-1 and TRBJ1-5): KAGVTQTPRYLIKTRGQQVTLSCSPISGHRSVSWYQQTPGQGLQFLFEYFSETQRNKGNFPGRFSGRQFSNSRSEMNVSTLELGDSALYLCASSLEAGGHQPQHFGDGTRLSIL.

This chain connects TRBV30 to TRBJ2-7; maybe TRBD1 (6 bases). Between the trimmed V and J ends, which lost 2 bases and 3 bases, there was a span of 8 bases. CDR1 is GTSNPN, CDR2 SVGIG, per germline (reference sequence). This CDR3 spans 12 amino acids. The CDR3 protein is CAWSQGSYEQYF. CDR3 DNA sequence: TGTGCCTGGAGTCAGGGGAGCTACGAGCAGTACTTC.

The rearrangement links TRBV7-9 to TRBJ2-3; 8 positions agree with TRBD1. The CDR3 sequence is 15 residues long. The trim removed 2 bases at V and 1 base at J, leaving 2 bases unmatched. In germline, CDR1 is SEHNR, CDR2 FQNEAQ (reference sequence). The CDR3 sequence: CASSLWGQGTDTQYF. The CDR3 DNA sequence: TGTGCCAGCAGCTTATGGGGACAGGGCACAGATACGCAGTATTTT.

The chain combines TRBV9 with TRBJ2-7, with a possible D match to TRBD1 (6 bases). Germline lookup yields CDR1 SGDLS and CDR2 YYNGEE. With 0 bases removed from V and 5 bases from J, the gap between germline ends came to 15 bases. The CDR3 is 15 amino acids. The CDR3 nucleotides are TGTGCCAGCAGCGTAGAAGGAACAGGGAGCAACGAGCAGTACTTC. It translates to CASSVEGTGSNEQYF. The variable domain in full, completed from reference TRBV9 and TRBJ2-7, reads DSGVTQTPKHLITATGQRVTLRCSPRSGDLSVYWYQQSLDQGLQFLIQYYNGEERAKGNILERFSAQQFPDLHSELNLSSLELGDSALYFCASSVEGTGSNEQYFGPGTRLTVT.

The table lists this clone with a count of one. This chain connects TRBV5-1 to TRBJ2-2, with 7 bases aligning to TRBD1. V shed 4 bases and J 8 bases; nucleotides not matched to a gene: 11. The CDR3 covers 15 residues. Germline V gene data show CDR1 as SGHRS and CDR2 as YFSETQ. The CDR3 DNA sequence: TGCGCCAGCAGCCCCCCCGGGACAGCTGTAGGGGAGCTGTTTTTT. Amino acids: CASSPPGTAVGELFF.

Worth noting for this clone: The same CDR3 can be traced to other DNA sequences in this sample. The chain recombines TRBV5-1 with TRBJ1-2; D may be TRBD1 (5 bases). The CDR3 is 13 residues long. Germline-derived CDR1 and CDR2 are SGHRS and YFSETQ. With 3 bases removed from V and 4 bases from J, the gap between germline ends came to 10 bases. CDR3 loop: CASSSRVGYGYTF. In DNA, the CDR3 is TGCGCCAGCAGCTCCAGGGTAGGCTATGGCTACACCTTC.

The chain couples TRBV5-6 to TRBJ2-3, with TRBD1 matching over 8 bases. The CDR3 extends over 16 amino acids. Germline-derived CDR1 and CDR2 are SGHDT and YYEEEE. Trimming at V came to 4 bases and at J to 3 bases, leaving 10 bases not matched to a gene. This chain's CDR3 is CASSNLQGDQTDTQYF. CDR3 DNA: TGTGCCAGCAGCAACCTACAGGGGGACCAAACAGATACGCAGTATTTT.

This clone was counted once. CDR3 loop: CASSSDRGERTGELFF. DNA of the CDR3: TGCGCCAGCAGCTCGGACAGGGGCGAAAGGACCGGGGAGCTGTTTTTT. V and J are TRBV5-1 and TRBJ2-2, with 9 nucleotides matching TRBD1. Germline lookup yields CDR1 SGHRS and CDR2 YFSETQ. J gave up 5 bases and V 3 bases, and 8 bases lay outside the gene matches. The CDR3 totals 16 residues.